This T cell receptor (beta chain) was sequenced in a study of post-analysis software for immune sequencing data. About the study: Disease trajectories encompassed relapsing-remitting, secondary progressive and progressive-relapsing multiple sclerosis. General study points: Pronounced co-clustering by F measure was evident among identically batched samples. Significantly lower normalized Chao1 diversity was seen in multiple sclerosis patients than in controls. Higher frequency in patients than in controls was seen for roughly five TRBV segments, with TRBV5-6, TRBV5-1 and TRBV20-1 among them.

J gave up 5 bases and V 4 bases, and 6 bases lay outside the gene matches. Germline CDR1 is LGHDT and CDR2 is YNNKEL (reference sequence). The CDR3 sequence is 14 residues long. Included in the TCR beta cDNA libraries were unique molecular identifiers. Once about 0.95 to 10 million T cells were used, roughly 0.5 million cDNA molecules resulted. TCRdb called the PCR reads again in MiXCR, with one record for every CDR3 protein. The repertoire holds 650,000 to 900,000 distinct CDR3 sequences, with around 45% as singletons. This clonotype has only a few counts. The antigen is unknown. This sequence originates from a girl aged 10-17 years with multiple sclerosis. The specimen was blood. J is TRBJ2-3 and V is TRBV3-1, with 7 bases fitting TRBD1. In DNA form, the CDR3 reads TGTGCCAGCAGCCGACAGGGTTCTGGAGATACGCAGTATTTT. This gives the protein CASSRQGSGDTQYF.